This note documents a single TCR beta chain sequence. Antigen unknown. The PCR employed 60 Vbeta primers together with 13 Jbeta primers. Assay: immunoSEQ multiplex PCR; the TCRdb copy retains only in-frame clones and omits some. Altogether about 96,000 clones are present, under 85% being singletons, with the ten largest covering 14%. The entry originates in a study of cytomegalovirus exposure and HLA in healthy donors. Turning to the study itself: The early release's HLA-typed donors yielded some 85 million unique TCRs. Among the 350 to 400 donors who were genotyped, around 77% fell in the genetic ancestry cluster that is associated with self-reported Caucasian donors. Overall study findings and caveats: A missense variant in DCLRE1C was later tied to TCR beta V- and J-gene trimming.

The CDR3 has 16 amino acids. V dropped 6 bases and J dropped 4; count of bases not matched to a gene: 7. CDR1 and CDR2 from the germline V gene are LNHNV and YYDKDF (reference sequence). As for the donors, each was a healthy bone marrow donor. The V and J genes are TRBV15 and TRBJ2-7; 15 nucleotides match TRBD2. The specimen sequenced was PBMCs. The receptor was derived from a woman between 65 and 79 years old in good health and CMV-seropositive. The CDR3 protein is CATRQGLAGGNYEQYF. As DNA, the CDR3 is TGTGCCACCAGACAAGGACTAGCGGGGGGGAATTACGAGCAGTACTTC.